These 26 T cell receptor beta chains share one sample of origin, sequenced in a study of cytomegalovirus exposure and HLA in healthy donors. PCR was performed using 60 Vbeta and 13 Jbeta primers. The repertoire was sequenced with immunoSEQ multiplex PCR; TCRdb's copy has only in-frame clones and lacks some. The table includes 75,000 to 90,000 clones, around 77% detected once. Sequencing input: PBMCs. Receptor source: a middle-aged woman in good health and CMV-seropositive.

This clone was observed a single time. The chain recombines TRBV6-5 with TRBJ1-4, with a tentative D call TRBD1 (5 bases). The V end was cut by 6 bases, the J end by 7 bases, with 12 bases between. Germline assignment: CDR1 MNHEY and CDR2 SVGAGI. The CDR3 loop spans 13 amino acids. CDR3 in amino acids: CASRTTGGEKLFF. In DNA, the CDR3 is TGTGCCAGCAGAACCACCGGGGGTGAAAAACTGTTTTTT.

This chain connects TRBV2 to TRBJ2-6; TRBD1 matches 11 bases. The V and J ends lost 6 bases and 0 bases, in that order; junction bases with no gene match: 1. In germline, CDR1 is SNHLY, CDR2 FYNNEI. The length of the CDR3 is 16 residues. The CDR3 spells CASRDRGLSGANVLTF. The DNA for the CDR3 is TGTGCCAGCAGGGACAGGGGGCTCTCTGGGGCCAACGTCCTGACTTTC.

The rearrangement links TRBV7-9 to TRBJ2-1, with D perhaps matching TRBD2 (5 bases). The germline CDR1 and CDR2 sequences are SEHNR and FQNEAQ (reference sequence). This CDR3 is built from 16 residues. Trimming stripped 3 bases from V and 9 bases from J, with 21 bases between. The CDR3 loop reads CASSFNRGEGSGEQFF. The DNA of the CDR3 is TGTGCCAGCAGCTTTAACCGGGGAGAAGGTTCTGGTGAGCAGTTCTTC.

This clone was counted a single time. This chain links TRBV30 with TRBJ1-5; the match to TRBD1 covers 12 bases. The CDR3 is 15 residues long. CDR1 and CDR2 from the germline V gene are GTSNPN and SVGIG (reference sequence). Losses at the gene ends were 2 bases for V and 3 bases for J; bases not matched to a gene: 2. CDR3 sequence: CAWSPGQGANQPQHF. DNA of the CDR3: TGTGCCTGGAGTCCGGGACAGGGGGCCAATCAGCCCCAGCATTTT.

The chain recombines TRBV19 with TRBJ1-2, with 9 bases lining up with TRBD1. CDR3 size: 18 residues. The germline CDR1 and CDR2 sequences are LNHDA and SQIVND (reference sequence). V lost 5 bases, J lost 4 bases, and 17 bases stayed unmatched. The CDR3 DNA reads TGTGCCAGTAGTCCCCGATTTGCGAGGACAGGGGAATCCTATGGCTACACCTTC. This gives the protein CASSPRFARTGESYGYTF.

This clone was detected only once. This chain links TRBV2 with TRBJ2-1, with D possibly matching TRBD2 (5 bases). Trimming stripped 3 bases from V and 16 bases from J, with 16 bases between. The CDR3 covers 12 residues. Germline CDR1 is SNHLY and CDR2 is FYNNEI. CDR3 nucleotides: TGTGCCAGCAGTGAGGTCCTGGCTAGCCTCTTCTTC. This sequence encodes CASSEVLASLFF. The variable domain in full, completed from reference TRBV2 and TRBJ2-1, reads EPEVTQTPSHQVTQMGQEVILRCVPISNHLYFYWYRQILGQKVEFLVSFYNNEISEKSEIFDDQFSVERPDGSNFTLKIRSTKLEDSAMYFCASSEVLASLFFGPGTRLTVL.

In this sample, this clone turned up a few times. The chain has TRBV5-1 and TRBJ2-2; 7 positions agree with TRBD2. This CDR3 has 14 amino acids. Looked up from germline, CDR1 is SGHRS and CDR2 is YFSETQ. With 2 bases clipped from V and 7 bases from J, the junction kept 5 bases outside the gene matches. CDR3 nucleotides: TGCGCCAGCAGCTTAGGACTAGAAAACGGGGAGCTGTTTTTT. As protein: CASSLGLENGELFF.

The CDR3 is CASSTRGLNEKLFF. CDR3 in DNA: TGTGCCAGTAGTACTCGCGGGCTGAATGAAAAACTGTTTTTT. The chain employs TRBV19 and TRBJ1-4; unclear D gene. Germline V gene lookup returns CDR1 LNHDA and CDR2 SQIVND (reference sequence). The CDR3 consists of 14 residues. Between the trimmed V and J ends, which lost 4 bases and 5 bases, there was a span of 11 bases.

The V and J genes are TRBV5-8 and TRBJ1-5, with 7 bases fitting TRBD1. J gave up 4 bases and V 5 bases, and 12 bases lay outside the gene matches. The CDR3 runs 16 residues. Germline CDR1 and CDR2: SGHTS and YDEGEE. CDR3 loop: CASSPSTGTKNQPQHF. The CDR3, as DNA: TGTGCCAGCAGTCCATCGACAGGGACCAAGAATCAGCCCCAGCATTTT.

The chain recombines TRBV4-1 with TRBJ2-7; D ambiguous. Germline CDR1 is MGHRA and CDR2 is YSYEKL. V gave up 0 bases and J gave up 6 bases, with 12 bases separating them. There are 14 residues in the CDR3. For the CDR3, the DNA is TGCGCCAGCAGCCAAGATGAGTATCTTGCCGAGCAGTACTTC. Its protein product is CASSQDEYLAEQYF.

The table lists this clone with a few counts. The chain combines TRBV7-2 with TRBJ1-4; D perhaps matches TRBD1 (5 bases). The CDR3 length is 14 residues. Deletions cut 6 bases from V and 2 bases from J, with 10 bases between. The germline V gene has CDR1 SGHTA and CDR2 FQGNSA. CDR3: CASRRQLTNEKLFF. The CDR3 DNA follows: TGTGCCAGCAGACGACAGTTGACTAATGAAAAACTGTTTTTT.

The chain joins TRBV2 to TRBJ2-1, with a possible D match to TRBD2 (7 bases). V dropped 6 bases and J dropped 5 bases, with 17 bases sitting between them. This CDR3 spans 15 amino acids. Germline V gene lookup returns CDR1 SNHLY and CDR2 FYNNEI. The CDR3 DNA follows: TGTGCCAGCAGGAAGCGCGGGGGCGAGGACAATGAGCAGTTCTTC. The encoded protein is CASRKRGGEDNEQFF. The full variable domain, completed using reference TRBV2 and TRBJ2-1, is EPEVTQTPSHQVTQMGQEVILRCVPISNHLYFYWYRQILGQKVEFLVSFYNNEISEKSEIFDDQFSVERPDGSNFTLKIRSTKLEDSAMYFCASRKRGGEDNEQFFGPGTRLTVL.

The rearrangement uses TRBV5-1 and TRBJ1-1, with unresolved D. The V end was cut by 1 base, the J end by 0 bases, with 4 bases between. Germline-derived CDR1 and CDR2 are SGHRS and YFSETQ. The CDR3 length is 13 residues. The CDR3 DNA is TGCGCCAGCAGCTTGAGAGTGAACACTGAAGCTTTCTTT. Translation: CASSLRVNTEAFF.

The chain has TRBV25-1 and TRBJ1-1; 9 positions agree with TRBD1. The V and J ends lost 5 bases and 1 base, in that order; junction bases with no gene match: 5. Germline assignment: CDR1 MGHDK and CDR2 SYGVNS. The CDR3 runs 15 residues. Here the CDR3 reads CASSNHRGRNTEAFF. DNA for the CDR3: TGTGCCAGCAGTAACCACAGGGGGCGGAACACTGAAGCTTTCTTT. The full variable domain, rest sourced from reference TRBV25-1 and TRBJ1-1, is EADIYQTPRYLVIGTGKKITLECSQTMGHDKMYWYQQDPGMELHLIHYSYGVNSTEKGDLSSESTVSRIRTEHFPLTLESARPSHTSQYLCASSNHRGRNTEAFFGQGTRLTVV.

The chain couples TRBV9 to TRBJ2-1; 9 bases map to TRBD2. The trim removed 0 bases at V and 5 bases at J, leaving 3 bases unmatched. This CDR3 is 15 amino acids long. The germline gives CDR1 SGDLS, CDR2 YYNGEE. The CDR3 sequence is CASSVGGGANNEQFF. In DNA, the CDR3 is TGTGCCAGCAGCGTAGGCGGGGGGGCAAACAATGAGCAGTTCTTC.

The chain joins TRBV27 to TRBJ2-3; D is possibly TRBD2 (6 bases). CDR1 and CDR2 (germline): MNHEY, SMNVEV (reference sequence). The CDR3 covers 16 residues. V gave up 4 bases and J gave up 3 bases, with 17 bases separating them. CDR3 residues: CASSSTSQGRTDTQYF. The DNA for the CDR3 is TGTGCCAGCAGTTCAACTAGCCAGGGTCGGACAGATACGCAGTATTTT.

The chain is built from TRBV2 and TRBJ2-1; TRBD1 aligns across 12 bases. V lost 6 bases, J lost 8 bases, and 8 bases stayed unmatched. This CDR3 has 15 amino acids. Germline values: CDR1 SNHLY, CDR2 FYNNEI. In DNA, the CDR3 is TGTGCCAGCAGGGGACCGGGACAGGGGGCTTATGAGCAGTTCTTC. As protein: CASRGPGQGAYEQFF.

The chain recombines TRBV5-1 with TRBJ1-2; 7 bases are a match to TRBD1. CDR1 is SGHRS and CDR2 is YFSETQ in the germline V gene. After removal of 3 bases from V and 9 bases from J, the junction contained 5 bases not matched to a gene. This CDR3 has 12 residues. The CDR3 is CASSSEGQSYTF. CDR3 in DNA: TGCGCCAGCAGCTCAGAGGGACAGAGCTACACCTTC. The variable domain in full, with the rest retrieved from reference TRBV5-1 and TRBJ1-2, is KAGVTQTPRYLIKTRGQQVTLSCSPISGHRSVSWYQQTPGQGLQFLFEYFSETQRNKGNFPGRFSGRQFSNSRSEMNVSTLELGDSALYLCASSSEGQSYTFGSGTRLTVV.

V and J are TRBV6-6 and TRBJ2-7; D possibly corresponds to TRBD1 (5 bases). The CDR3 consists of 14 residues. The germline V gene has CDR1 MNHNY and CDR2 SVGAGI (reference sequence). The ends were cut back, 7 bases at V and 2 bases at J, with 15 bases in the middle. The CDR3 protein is CASTQTQGAYEQYF. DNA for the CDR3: TGTGCCAGCACCCAGACCCAAGGGGCCTACGAGCAGTACTTC.

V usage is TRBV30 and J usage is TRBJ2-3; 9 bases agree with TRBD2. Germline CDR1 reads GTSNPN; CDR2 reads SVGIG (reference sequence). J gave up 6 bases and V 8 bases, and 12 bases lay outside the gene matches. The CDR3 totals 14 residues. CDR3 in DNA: TGTGCCAACCGGGTGCGGGGGGGCCGGGATACGCAGTATTTT. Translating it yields CANRVRGGRDTQYF.

CDR3 sequence (DNA): TGTGCCAGCAGCTTACGTGCGGCCCGGACAGGACTAAATCAGCCCCAGCATTTT. Translation gives CASSLRAARTGLNQPQHF. V and J are TRBV28 and TRBJ1-5; TRBD1 agrees at 7 bases. The CDR3 has 18 amino acids. J gave up 4 bases and V 6 bases, and 18 bases lay outside the gene matches. Germline values: CDR1 MDHEN, CDR2 SYDVKM.

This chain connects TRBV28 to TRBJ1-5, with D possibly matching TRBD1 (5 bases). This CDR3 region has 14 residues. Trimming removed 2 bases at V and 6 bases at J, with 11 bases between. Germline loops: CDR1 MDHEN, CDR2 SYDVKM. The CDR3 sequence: CASSLTGGGQPQHF. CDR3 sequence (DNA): TGTGCCAGCAGTTTAACGGGGGGAGGTCAGCCCCAGCATTTT.

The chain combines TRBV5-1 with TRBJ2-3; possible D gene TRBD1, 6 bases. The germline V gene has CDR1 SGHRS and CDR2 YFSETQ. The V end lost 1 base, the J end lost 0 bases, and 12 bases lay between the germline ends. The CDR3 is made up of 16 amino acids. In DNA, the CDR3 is TGCGCCAGCAGCTTGTGGGGGCATCCCAGCACAGATACGCAGTATTTT. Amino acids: CASSLWGHPSTDTQYF.

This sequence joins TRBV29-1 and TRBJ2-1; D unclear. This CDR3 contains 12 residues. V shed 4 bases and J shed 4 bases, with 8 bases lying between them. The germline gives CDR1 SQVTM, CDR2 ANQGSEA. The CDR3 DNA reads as TGCAGCGTTGTTCTGAGATACAATGAGCAGTTCTTC. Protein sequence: CSVVLRYNEQFF.

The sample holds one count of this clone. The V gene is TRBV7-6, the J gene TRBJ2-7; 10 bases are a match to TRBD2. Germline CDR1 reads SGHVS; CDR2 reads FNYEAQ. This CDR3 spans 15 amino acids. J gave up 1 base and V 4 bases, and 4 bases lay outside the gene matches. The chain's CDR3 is CASSSGTSASYEQYF. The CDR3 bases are TGTGCCAGCAGCTCCGGGACTAGCGCTTCCTACGAGCAGTACTTC.

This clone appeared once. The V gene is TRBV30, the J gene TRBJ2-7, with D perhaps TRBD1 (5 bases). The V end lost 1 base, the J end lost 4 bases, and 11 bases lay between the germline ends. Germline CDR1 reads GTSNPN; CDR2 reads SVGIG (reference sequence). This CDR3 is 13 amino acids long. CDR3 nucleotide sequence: TGTGCCTGGAGTGAATCAGGGCAATACGAGCAGTACTTC. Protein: CAWSESGQYEQYF. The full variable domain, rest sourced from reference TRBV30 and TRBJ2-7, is SQTIHQWPATLVQPVGSPLSLECTVEGTSNPNLYWYRQAAGRGLQLLFYSVGIGQISSEVPQNLSASRPQDRQFILSSKKLLLSDSGFYLCAWSESGQYEQYFGPGTRLTVT.